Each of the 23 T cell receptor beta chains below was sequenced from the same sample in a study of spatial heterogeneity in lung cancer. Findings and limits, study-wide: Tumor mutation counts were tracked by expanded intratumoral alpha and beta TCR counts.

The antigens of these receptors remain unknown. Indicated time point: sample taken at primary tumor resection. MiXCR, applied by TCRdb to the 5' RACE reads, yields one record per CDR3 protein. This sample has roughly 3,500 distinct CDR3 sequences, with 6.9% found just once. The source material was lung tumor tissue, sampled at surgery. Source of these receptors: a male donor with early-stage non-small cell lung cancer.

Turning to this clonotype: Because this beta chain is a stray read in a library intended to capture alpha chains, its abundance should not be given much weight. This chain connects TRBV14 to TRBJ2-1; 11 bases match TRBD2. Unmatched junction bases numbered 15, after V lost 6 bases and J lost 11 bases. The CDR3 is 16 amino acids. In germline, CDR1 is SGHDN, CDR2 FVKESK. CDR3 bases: TGTGCCAGCAGTCGCGTCCTAGCGGGGGGACGTGGTAAGCAGTTCTTC. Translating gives CASSRVLAGGRGKQFF. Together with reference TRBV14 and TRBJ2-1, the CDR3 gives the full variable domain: EAGVTQFPSHSVIEKGQTVTLRCDPISGHDNLYWYRRVMGKEIKFLLHFVKESKQDESGMPNNRFLAERTGGTYSTLKVQPAELEDSGVYFCASSRVLAGGRGKQFFGPGTRLTVL.

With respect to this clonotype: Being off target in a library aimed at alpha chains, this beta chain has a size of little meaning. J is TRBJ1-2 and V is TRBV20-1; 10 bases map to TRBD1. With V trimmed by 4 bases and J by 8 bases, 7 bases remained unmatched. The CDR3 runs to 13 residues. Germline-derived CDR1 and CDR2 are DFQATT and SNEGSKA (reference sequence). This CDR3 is CSATDRGLGGYTF. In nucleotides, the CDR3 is TGCAGTGCTACCGACAGGGGGCTAGGAGGCTACACCTTC.

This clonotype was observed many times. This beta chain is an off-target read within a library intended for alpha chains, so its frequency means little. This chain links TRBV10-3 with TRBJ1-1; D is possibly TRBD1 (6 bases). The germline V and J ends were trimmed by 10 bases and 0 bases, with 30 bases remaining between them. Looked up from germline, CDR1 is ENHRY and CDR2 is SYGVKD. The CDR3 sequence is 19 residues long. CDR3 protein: CATKVGGEGVRGLNTEAFF. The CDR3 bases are TGTGCCACCAAAGTTGGTGGCGAGGGGGTTCGGGGCTTGAACACTGAAGCTTTCTTT.

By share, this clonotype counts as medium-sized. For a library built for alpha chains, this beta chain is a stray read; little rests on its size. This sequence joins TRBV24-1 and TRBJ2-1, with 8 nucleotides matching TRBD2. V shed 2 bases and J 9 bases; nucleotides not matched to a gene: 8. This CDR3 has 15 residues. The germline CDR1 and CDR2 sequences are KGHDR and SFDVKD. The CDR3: CATSDSGLGSLEQFF. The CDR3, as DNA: TGTGCCACCAGTGATTCGGGACTAGGGTCCCTTGAGCAGTTCTTC.

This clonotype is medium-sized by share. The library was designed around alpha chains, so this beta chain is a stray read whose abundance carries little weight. CDR3 bases: TGTGCCAGCAGTCCCCTTGGTGGACTATCTAGCACAGATACGCAGTATTTT. It translates to CASSPLGGLSSTDTQYF. The chain is built from TRBV12-3 or TRBV12-4 and TRBJ2-3; D is perhaps TRBD2 (6 bases). This CDR3 contains 17 residues. Trimming removed 5 bases from V and 0 bases from J, with 18 bases in between.

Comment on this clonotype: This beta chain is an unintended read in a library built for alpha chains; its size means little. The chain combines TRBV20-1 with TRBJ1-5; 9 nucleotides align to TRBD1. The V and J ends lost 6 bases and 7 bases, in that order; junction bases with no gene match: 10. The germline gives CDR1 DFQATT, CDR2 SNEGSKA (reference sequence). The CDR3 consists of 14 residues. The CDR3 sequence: CSAQTGGIGQPQHF. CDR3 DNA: TGCAGTGCACAAACAGGGGGCATAGGCCAGCCCCAGCATTTT.

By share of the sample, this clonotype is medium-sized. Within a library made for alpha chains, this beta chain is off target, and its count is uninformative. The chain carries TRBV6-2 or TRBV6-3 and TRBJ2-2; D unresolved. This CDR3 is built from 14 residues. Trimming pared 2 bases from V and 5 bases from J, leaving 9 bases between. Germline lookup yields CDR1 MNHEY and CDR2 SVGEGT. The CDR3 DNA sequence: TGTGCCAGCAGTTACGGCGGCTGGACCGGGGAGCTGTTTTTT. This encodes CASSYGGWTGELFF.

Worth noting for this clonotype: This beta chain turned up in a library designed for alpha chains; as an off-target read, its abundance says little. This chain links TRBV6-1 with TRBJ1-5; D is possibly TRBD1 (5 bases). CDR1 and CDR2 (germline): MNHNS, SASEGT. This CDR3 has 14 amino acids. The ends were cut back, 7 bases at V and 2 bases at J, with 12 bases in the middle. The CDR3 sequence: CASTLSRGNQPQHF. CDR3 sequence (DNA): TGTGCCAGCACCCTTAGCAGGGGCAATCAGCCCCAGCATTTT.

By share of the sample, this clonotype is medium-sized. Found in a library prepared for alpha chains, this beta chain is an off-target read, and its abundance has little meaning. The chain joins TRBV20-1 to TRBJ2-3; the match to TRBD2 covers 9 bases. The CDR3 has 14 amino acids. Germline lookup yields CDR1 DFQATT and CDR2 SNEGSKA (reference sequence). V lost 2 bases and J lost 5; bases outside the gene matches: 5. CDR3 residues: CSARRAGGQDTQYF. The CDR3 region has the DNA TGCAGTGCTAGAAGGGCGGGGGGGCAAGATACGCAGTATTTT.

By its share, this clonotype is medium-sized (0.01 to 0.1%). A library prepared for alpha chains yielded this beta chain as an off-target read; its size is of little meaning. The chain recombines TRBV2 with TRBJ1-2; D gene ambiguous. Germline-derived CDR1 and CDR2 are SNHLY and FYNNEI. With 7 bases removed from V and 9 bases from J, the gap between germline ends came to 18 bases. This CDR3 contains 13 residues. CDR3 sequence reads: CASTLIPRPSYTF. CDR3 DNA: TGTGCCAGCACCCTAATCCCGAGACCGAGCTACACCTTC. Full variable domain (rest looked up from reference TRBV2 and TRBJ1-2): EPEVTQTPSHQVTQMGQEVILRCVPISNHLYFYWYRQILGQKVEFLVSFYNNEISEKSEIFDDQFSVERPDGSNFTLKIRSTKLEDSAMYFCASTLIPRPSYTFGSGTRLTVV.

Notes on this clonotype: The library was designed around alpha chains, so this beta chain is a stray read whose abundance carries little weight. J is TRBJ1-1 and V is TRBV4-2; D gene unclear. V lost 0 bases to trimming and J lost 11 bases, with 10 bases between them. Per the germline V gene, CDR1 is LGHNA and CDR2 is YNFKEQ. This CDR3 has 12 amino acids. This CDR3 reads CASSQEGLWAFF. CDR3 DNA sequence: TGTGCCAGCAGCCAAGAAGGCCTATGGGCTTTCTTT.

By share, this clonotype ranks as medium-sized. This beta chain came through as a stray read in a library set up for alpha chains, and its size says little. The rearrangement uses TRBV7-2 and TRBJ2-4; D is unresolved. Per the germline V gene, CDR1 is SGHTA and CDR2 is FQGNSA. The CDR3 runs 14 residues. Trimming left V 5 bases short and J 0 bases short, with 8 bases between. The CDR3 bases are TGTGCCAGCAGCACGAGGTTAGCCAAAAACATTCAGTACTTC. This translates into CASSTRLAKNIQYF.

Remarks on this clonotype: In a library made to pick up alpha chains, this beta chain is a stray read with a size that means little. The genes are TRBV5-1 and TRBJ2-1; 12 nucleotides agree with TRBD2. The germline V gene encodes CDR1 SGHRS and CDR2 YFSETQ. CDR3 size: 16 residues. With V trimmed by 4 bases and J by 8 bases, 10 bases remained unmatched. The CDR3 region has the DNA TGCGCCAGCAGCCATCGGACTAGCGGGAAAGAATATGAGCAGTTCTTC. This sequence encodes CASSHRTSGKEYEQFF. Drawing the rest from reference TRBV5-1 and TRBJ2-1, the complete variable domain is KAGVTQTPRYLIKTRGQQVTLSCSPISGHRSVSWYQQTPGQGLQFLFEYFSETQRNKGNFPGRFSGRQFSNSRSEMNVSTLELGDSALYLCASSHRTSGKEYEQFFGPGTRLTVL.

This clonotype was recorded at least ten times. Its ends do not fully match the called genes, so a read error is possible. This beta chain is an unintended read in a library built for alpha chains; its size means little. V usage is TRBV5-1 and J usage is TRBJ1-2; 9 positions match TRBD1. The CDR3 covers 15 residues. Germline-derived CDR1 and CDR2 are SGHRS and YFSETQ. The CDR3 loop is CASSLPQGATYDYTF. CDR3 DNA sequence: TGCGCCAGCAGCCTACCACAGGGGGCGACCTATGACTACACCTTC. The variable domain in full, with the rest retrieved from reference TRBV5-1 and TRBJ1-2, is KAGVTQTPRYLIKTRGQQVTLSCSPISGHRSVSWYQQTPGQGLQFLFEYFSETQRNKGNFPGRFSGRQFSNSRSEMNVSTLELGDSALYLCASSLPQGATYDYTFGSGTRLTVV.

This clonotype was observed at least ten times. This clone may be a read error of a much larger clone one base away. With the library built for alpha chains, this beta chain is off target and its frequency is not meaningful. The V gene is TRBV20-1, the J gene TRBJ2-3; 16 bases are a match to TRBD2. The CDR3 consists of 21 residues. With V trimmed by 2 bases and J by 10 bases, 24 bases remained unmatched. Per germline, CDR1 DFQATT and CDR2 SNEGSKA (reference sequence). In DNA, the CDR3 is TGCAGTGCTAGAAGTTCCTCGGGACTAGCGGGAGGGCCCCTGGTTCTTAGGTCGCAGTATTTT. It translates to CSARSSSGLAGGPLVLRSQYF.

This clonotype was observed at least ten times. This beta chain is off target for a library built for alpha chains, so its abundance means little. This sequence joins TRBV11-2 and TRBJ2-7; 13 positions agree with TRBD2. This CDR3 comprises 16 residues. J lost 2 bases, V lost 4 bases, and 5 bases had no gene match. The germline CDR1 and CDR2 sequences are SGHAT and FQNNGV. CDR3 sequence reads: CASSSPGLAGTYEQYV. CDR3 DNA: TGTGCCAGCAGCTCACCGGGACTAGCGGGAACCTACGAGCAGTACGTC.

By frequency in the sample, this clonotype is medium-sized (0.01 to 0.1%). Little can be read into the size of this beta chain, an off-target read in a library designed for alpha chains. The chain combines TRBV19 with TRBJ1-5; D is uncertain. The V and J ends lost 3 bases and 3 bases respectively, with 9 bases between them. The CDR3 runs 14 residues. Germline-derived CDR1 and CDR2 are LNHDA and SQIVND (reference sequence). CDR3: CASSISAANQPQHF. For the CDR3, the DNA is TGTGCCAGTAGTATCTCGGCAGCCAATCAGCCCCAGCATTTT.

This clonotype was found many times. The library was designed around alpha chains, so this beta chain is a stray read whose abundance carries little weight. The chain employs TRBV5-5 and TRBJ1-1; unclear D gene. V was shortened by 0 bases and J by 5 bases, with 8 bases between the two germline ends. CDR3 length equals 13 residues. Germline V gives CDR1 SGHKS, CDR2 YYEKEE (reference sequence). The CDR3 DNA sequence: TGTGCCAGCAGCTTGGCCGTCGAGACTGAAGCTTTCTTT. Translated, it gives CASSLAVETEAFF. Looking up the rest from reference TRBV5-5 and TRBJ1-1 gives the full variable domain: DAGVTQSPTHLIKTRGQQVTLRCSPISGHKSVSWYQQVLGQGPQFIFQYYEKEERGRGNFPDRFSARQFPNYSSELNVNALLLGDSALYLCASSLAVETEAFFGQGTRLTVV.

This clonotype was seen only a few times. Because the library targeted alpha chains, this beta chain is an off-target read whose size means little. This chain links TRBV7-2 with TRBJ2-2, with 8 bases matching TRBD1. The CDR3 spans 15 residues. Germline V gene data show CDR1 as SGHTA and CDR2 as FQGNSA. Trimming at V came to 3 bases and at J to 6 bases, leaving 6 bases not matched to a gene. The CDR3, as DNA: TGTGCCAGCAGCTTTAGACAGGGGCGGGCCGGGGAGCTGTTTTTT. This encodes CASSFRQGRAGELFF.

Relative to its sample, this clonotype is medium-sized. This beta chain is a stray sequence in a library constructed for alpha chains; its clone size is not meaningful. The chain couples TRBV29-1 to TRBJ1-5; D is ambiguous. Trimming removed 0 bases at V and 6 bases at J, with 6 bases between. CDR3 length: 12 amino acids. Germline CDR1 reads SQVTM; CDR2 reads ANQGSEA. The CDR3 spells CSVEDLGQPQHF. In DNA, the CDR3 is TGCAGCGTTGAAGACCTCGGTCAGCCCCAGCATTTT.

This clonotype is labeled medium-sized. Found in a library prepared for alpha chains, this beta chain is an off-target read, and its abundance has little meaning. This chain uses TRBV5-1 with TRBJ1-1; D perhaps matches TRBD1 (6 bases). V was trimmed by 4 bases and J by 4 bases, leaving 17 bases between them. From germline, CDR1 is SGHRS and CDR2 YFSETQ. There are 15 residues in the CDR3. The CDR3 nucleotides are TGCGCCAGCAGCCCGGCCCGTGGAGGGGGCACTGAAGCTTTCTTT. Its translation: CASSPARGGGTEAFF.

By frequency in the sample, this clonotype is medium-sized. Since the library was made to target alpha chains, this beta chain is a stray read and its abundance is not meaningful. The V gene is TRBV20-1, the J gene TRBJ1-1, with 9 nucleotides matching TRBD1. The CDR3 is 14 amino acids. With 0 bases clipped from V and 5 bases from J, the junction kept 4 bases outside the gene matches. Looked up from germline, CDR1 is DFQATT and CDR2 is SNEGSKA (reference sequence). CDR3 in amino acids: CSARDMTGGTEAFF. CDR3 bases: TGCAGTGCTAGAGATATGACAGGGGGGACTGAAGCTTTCTTT.

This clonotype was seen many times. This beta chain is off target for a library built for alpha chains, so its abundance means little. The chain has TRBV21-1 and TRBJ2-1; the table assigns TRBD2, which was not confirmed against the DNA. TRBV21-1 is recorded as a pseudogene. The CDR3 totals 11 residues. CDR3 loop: CASTAGGRGFF. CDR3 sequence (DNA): TGTGCCAGCACCGCGGGCGGGAGAGGATTCTTC.